This TCR beta chain is from a study of vaccination effects on CD4 cells after COVID-19. The method was immunoSEQ multiplex PCR; TCRdb's version includes in-frame clones alone and lacks a portion of them. The sample carries almost 70,000 clones, roughly 81% recorded once. The CDR3 totals 16 residues. The V and J ends lost 4 bases and 0 bases respectively, with 12 bases between them. In germline, CDR1 is MNHNS, CDR2 SASEGT. Antigen-specific CD4+ T cells were first expanded with viral peptide pools by the ViraFEST assay and only then sequenced. Isolating CD4+ T cells followed ten to eleven days of culture. BNT162b2 vaccine or mRNA-1273 vaccine was given to participants in two doses. This clone turned up a few times. No antigen is known for it.

This rearrangement joins TRBV6-1 to TRBJ2-2; the D is unclear. This sample comprised CD4+ T cells from PBMCs cultured with HCoV-229E spike peptides, obtained after COVID-19 vaccination. This clonotype was obtained from a human donor who received a COVID-19 vaccine. CDR3 amino acids: CASSARKPPNTGELFF. DNA of the CDR3: TGTGCCAGCAGTGCCCGGAAACCTCCGAACACCGGGGAGCTGTTTTTT.